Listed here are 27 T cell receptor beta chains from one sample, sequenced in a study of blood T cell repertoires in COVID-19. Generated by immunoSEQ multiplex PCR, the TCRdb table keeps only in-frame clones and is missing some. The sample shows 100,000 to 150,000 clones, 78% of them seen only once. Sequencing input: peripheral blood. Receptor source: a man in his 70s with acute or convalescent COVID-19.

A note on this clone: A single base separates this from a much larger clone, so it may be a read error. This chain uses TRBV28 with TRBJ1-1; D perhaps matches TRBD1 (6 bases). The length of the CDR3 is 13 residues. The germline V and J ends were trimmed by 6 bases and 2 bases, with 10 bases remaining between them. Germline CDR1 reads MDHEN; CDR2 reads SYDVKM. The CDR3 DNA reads TGTGCCAGCAGGGGACACCCTAACACTGAAGCTTTCTTT. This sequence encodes CASRGHPNTEAFF.

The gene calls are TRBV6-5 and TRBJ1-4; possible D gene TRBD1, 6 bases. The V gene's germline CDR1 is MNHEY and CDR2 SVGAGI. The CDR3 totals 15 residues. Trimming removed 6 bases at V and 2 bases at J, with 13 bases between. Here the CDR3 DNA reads TGTGCCAGCAGGAAGCACAGGGCCACTAATGAAAAACTGTTTTTT. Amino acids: CASRKHRATNEKLFF.

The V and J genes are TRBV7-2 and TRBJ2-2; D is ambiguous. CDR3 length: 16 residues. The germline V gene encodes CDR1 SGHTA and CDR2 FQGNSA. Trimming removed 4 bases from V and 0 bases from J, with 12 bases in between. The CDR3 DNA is TGTGCCAGCAGCTCCCGTAGTGTAGCGAACACCGGGGAGCTGTTTTTT. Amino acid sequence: CASSSRSVANTGELFF. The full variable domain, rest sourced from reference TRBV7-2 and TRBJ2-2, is GAGVSQSPSNKVTEKGKDVELRCDPISGHTALYWYRQSLGQGLEFLIYFQGNSAPDKSGLPSDRFSAERTGGSVSTLTIQRTQQEDSAVYLCASSSRSVANTGELFFGEGSRLTVL.

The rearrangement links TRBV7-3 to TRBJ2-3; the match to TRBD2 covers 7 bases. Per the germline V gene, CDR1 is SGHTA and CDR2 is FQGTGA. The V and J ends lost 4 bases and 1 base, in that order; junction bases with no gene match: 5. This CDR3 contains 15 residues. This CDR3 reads CASSSTGGGTDTQYF. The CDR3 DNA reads TGTGCCAGCAGCTCGACGGGGGGAGGCACAGATACGCAGTATTTT. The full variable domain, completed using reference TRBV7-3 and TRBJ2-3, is GAGVSQTPSNKVTEKGKYVELRCDPISGHTALYWYRQSLGQGPEFLIYFQGTGAADDSGLPNDRFFAVRPEGSVSTLKIQRTERGDSAVYLCASSSTGGGTDTQYFGPGTRLTVL.

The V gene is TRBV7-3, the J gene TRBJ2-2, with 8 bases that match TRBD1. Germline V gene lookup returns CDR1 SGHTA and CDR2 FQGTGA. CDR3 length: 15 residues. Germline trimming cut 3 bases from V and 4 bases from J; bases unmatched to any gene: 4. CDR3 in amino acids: CASSFGTGGTGELFF. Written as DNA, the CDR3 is TGTGCCAGCAGCTTTGGCACAGGGGGCACCGGGGAGCTGTTTTTT.

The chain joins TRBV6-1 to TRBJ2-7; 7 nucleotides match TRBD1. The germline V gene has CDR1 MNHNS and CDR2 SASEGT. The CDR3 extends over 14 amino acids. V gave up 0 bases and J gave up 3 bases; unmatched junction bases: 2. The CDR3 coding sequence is TGTGCCAGCAGTGAAGCCGACAGGGTCTACGAGCAGTACTTC. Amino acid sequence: CASSEADRVYEQYF.

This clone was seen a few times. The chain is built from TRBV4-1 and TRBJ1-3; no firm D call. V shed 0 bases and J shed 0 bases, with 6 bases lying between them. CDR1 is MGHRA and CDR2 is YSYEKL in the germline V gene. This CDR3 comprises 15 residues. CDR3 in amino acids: CASSQEATSGNTIYF. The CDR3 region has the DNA TGCGCCAGCAGCCAAGAGGCCACCTCTGGAAACACCATATATTTT.

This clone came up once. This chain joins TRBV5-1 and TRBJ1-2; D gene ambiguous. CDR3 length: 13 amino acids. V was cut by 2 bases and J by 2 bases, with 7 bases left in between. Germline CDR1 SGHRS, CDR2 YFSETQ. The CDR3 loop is CASSLSGNYGYTF. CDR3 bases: TGCGCCAGCAGCTTAAGCGGAAACTATGGCTACACCTTC.

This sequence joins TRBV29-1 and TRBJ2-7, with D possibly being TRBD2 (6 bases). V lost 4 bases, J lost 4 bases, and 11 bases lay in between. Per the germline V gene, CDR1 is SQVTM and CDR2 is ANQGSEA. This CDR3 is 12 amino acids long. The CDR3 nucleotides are TGCAGCGTTGGTGGGACTCCTTACGAGCAGTACTTC. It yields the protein CSVGGTPYEQYF.

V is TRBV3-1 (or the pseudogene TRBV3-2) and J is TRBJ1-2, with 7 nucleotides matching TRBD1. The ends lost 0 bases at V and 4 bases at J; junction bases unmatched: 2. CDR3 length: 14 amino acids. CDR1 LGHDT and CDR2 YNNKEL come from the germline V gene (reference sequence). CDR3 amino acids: CASSQDRGLYGYTF. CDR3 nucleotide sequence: TGTGCCAGCAGCCAAGATAGGGGGCTCTATGGCTACACCTTC.

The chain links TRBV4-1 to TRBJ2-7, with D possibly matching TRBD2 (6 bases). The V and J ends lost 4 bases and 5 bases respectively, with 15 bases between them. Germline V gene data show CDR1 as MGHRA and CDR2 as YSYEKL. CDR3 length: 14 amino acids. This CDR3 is CASSLGGQDDEQYF. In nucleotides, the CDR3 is TGCGCCAGCAGCCTCGGAGGGCAGGATGACGAGCAGTACTTC.

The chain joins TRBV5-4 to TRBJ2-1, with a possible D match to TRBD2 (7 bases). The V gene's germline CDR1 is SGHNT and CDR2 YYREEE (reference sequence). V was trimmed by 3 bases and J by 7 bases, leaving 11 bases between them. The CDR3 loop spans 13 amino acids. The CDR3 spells CASSWGGRNEQFF. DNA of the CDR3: TGTGCCAGCAGCTGGGGGGGCCGTAATGAGCAGTTCTTC. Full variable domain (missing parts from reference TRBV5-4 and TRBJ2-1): ETGVTQSPTHLIKTRGQQVTLRCSSQSGHNTVSWYQQALGQGPQFIFQYYREEENGRGNFPPRFSGLQFPNYSSELNVNALELDDSALYLCASSWGGRNEQFFGPGTRLTVL.

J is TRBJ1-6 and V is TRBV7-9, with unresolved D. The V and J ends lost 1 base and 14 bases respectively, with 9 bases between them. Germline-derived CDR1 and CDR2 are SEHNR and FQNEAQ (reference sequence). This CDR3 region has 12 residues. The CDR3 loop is CASSLGGLTLHF. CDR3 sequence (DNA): TGTGCCAGCAGCTTAGGTGGCCTCACCCTCCACTTT.

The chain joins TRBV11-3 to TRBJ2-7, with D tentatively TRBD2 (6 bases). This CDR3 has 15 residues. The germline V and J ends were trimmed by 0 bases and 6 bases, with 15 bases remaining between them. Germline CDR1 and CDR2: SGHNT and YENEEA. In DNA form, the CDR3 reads TGTGCCAGCAGCTTAGAAGGCGGGAAACTCTCCGAGCAGTACTTC. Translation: CASSLEGGKLSEQYF.

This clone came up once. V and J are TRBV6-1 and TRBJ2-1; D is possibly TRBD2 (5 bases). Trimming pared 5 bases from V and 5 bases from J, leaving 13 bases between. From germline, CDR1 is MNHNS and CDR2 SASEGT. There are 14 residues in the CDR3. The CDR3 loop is CASSSPFSDNEQFF. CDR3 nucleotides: TGTGCCAGCAGTTCTCCTTTTAGCGACAATGAGCAGTTCTTC.

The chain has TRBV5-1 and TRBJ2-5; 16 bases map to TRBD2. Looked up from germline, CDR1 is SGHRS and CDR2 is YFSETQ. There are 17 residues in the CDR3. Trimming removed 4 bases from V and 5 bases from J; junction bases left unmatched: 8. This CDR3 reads CASSKGTSGGAYETQYF. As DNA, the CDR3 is TGCGCCAGCAGCAAGGGGACTAGCGGGGGGGCCTATGAGACCCAGTACTTC.

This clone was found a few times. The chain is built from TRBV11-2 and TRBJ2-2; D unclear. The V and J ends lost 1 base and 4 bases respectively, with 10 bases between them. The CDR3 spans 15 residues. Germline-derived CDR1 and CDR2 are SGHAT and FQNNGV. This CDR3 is CASSLVSGGTGELFF. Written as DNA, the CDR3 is TGTGCCAGCAGCTTAGTTTCGGGTGGCACCGGGGAGCTGTTTTTT.

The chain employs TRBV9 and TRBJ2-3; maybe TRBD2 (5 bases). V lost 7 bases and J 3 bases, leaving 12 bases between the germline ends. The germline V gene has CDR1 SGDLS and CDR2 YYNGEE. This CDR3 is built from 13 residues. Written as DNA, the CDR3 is TGTGCCAGCGTGGGTTCGGGGACAGATACGCAGTATTTT. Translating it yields CASVGSGTDTQYF.

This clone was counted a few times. This chain's CDR3 is CASSQGGMNTEAFF. The CDR3 region has the DNA TGTGCCAGCAGCCAAGGAGGTATGAACACTGAAGCTTTCTTT. The genes are TRBV4-2 and TRBJ1-1, with D unresolved. Per germline, CDR1 LGHNA and CDR2 YNFKEQ. V lost 1 base and J 0 bases, leaving 6 bases between the germline ends. The CDR3 runs to 14 residues.

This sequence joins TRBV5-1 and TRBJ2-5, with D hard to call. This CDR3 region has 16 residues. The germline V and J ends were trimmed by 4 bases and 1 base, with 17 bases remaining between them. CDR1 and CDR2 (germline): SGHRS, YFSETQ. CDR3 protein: CASSTSHVGIQETQYF. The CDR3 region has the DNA TGCGCCAGCAGCACATCTCATGTGGGCATCCAAGAGACCCAGTACTTC. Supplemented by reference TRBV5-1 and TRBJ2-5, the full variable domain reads KAGVTQTPRYLIKTRGQQVTLSCSPISGHRSVSWYQQTPGQGLQFLFEYFSETQRNKGNFPGRFSGRQFSNSRSEMNVSTLELGDSALYLCASSTSHVGIQETQYFGPGTRLLVL.

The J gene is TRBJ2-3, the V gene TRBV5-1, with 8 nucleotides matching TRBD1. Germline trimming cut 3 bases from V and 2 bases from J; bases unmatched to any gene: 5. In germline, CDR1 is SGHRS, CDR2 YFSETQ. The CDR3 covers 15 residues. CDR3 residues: CASSSGQVYTDTQYF. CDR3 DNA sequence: TGCGCCAGCAGCTCGGGACAGGTATACACAGATACGCAGTATTTT.

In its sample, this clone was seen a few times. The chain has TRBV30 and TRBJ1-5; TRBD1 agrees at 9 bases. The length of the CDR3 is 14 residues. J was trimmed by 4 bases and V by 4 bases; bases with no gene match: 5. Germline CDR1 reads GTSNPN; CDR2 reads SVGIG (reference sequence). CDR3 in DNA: TGTGCCTGGAAAGAACAGGGGGCAAATCAGCCCCAGCATTTT. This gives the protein CAWKEQGANQPQHF.

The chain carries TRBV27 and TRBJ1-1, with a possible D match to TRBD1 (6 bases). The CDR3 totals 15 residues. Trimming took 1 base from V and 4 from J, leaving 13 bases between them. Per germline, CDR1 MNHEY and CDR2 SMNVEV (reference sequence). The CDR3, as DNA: TGTGCCAGCAGTTTATTCGGCAGGGGTCTCACTGAAGCTTTCTTT. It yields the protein CASSLFGRGLTEAFF.

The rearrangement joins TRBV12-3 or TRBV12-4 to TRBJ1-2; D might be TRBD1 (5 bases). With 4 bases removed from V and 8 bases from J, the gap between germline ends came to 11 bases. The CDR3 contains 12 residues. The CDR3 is CASSSAGQGYTF. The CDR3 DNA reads TGTGCCAGCAGTTCGGCGGGGCAGGGCTACACCTTC.

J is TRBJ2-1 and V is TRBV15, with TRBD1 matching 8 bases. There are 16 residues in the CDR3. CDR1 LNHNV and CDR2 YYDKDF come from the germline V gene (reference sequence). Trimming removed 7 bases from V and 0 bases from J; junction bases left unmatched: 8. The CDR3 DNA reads TGTGCCACCACCCGGGGGACAGGCAGCTCCTACAATGAGCAGTTCTTC. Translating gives CATTRGTGSSYNEQFF.

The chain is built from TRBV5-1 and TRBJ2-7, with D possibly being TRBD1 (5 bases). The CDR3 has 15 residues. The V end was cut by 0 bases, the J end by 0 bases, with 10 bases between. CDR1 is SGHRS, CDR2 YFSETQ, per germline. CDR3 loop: CASSLAATDSYEQYF. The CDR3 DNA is TGCGCCAGCAGCTTGGCCGCGACAGACTCCTACGAGCAGTACTTC. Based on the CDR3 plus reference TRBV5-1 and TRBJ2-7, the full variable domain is KAGVTQTPRYLIKTRGQQVTLSCSPISGHRSVSWYQQTPGQGLQFLFEYFSETQRNKGNFPGRFSGRQFSNSRSEMNVSTLELGDSALYLCASSLAATDSYEQYFGPGTRLTVT.

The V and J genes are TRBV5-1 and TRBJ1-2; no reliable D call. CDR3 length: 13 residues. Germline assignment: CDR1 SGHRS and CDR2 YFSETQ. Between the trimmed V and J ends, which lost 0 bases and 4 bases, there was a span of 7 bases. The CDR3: CASSLGAVYGYTF. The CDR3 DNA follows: TGCGCCAGCAGCTTGGGGGCCGTCTATGGCTACACCTTC.